This T cell receptor beta chain comes out of a study of control samples from healthy donors and cancer patients. Repertoires were generated with immunoSEQ multiplex PCR, while TCRdb's copy carries only in-frame clones and drops some. This table holds 75,000 to 100,000 clones, roughly four fifths found once. The CDR3 extends over 11 amino acids. This receptor was identified in a man between 60 and 75 years old in good health. The rearrangement joins TRBV21-1 to TRBJ1-5; TRBD1 is the table's D call and was not checked against the DNA. TRBV21-1 is recorded as a pseudogene. The sample taken for sequencing was blood. CDR3 DNA sequence: TGTGCCAGCGAAGGGGATCAGCCCCAGCATTTT. This codes for CASEGDQPQHF.